The 5 T cell receptor beta chains given below trace back to one sample, sequenced in a study of radiotherapy plus CTLA-4 blockade in lung cancer. TCRdb's table, derived via immunoSEQ multiplex PCR, lists solely in-frame clones and lacks some. The repertoire holds some 78,000 clones, with more than 75% as singletons. This specimen consisted of peripheral blood, obtained from a patient treated with radiotherapy plus ipilimumab. The receptors derive from a human donor with non-small cell lung cancer who had a partial response to radiotherapy plus ipilimumab.

The chain is built from TRBV30 and TRBJ2-7; possibly TRBD1 for D (8 bases). The germline V gene encodes CDR1 GTSNPN and CDR2 SVGIG (reference sequence). The CDR3 length is 14 residues. V lost 0 bases and J lost 5, with 14 bases in between. In DNA, the CDR3 is TGTGCCTGGAGTGTACAGGGGGGACTACACGAGCAGTACTTC. Translated, it gives CAWSVQGGLHEQYF.

The chain is built from TRBV7-9 and TRBJ2-5; a possible D gene is TRBD2 (6 bases). Trimming shortened V by 3 bases and J by 2 bases, and 19 bases separated the two germline ends. The CDR3 sequence is 17 residues long. Germline CDR1 reads SEHNR; CDR2 reads FQNEAQ (reference sequence). Here the CDR3 DNA reads TGTGCCAGCAGCTTTCGTTACGTGAGCGGGTTGCAAGAGACCCAGTACTTC. Translation gives CASSFRYVSGLQETQYF. The full variable domain, its missing parts supplied by reference TRBV7-9 and TRBJ2-5, is DTGVSQNPRHKITKRGQNVTFRCDPISEHNRLYWYRQTLGQGPEFLTYFQNEAQLEKSRLLSDRFSAERPKGSFSTLEIQRTEQGDSAMYLCASSFRYVSGLQETQYFGPGTRLLVL.

The V and J genes are TRBV5-6 and TRBJ2-6; 8 bases align to TRBD1. CDR1 SGHDT and CDR2 YYEEEE come from the germline V gene. V dropped 4 bases and J dropped 0; count of bases not matched to a gene: 9. The CDR3 totals 18 residues. The CDR3 nucleotides read TGTGCCAGCAGCCCTCCGGGACAGGTCGGCTCTGGGGCCAACGTCCTGACTTTC. It encodes CASSPPGQVGSGANVLTF. Complete variable domain (other parts from reference TRBV5-6 and TRBJ2-6): DAGVTQSPTHLIKTRGQQVTLRCSPKSGHDTVSWYQQALGQGPQFIFQYYEEEERQRGNFPDRFSGHQFPNYSSELNVNALLLGDSALYLCASSPPGQVGSGANVLTFGAGSRLTVL.

The chain combines TRBV4-1 with TRBJ1-1; 8 bases are a match to TRBD1. Germline CDR1 MGHRA, CDR2 YSYEKL. With 1 base clipped from V and 3 bases from J, the junction kept 4 bases outside the gene matches. The CDR3 covers 15 residues. The CDR3 sequence is CASSQVTGGDTEAFF. CDR3 sequence (DNA): TGCGCCAGCAGCCAAGTCACAGGGGGGGACACTGAAGCTTTCTTT.

CDR3 protein: CASSLAGRTGNEQFF. CDR3 DNA sequence: TGTGCCAGCAGTTTGGCCGGGAGAACAGGTAATGAGCAGTTCTTC. The rearrangement uses TRBV28 and TRBJ2-1; a weak D match, TRBD2 (6 bases). This CDR3 is built from 15 residues. V was trimmed by 3 bases and J by 7 bases, leaving 16 bases between them. The germline CDR1 and CDR2 sequences are MDHEN and SYDVKM.